This record looks at one TCR beta chain sequence and its context. It lacks a known antigen. No base quality values were provided; no much bigger clone lies one nucleotide off. The data were obtained in a study of cytomegalovirus exposure and HLA in healthy donors (dated by TCRdb to 2015 to 2018). About the study as a whole: An earlier analysis of about 530 of the donors reported around 280 Gb of sequence data and around 110 million unique TCR beta sequences obtained from about 170 million T cells. Around 320 gigabases of sequencing data and 70 million to 85 million unique TCR sequences were included in an early release covering roughly 600 HLA-typed donors. The genetic ancestry cluster associated with self-reported Caucasian donors included around four fifths of the roughly 360 genotyped donors. The study was designed to test whether signatures of past pathogen exposure could be identified by cataloging public T cell receptors. The study profiled the T cell repertoires of hundreds of subjects by immunosequencing and related them to cytomegalovirus serostatus. A separate validation cohort of some 130 different subjects was used in addition to the 666-subject first cohort. High-throughput TCR immunosequencing, statistical association of individual TCRs with disease status, and machine learning were combined to predict cytomegalovirus infection status. A later analysis re-examined previously published TCR beta repertoires from just over 650 donors and added high-resolution HLA genotyping to investigate patterns of TCR occurrence. The later analysis used no new phenotypic data to find candidate immune exposures, relying instead on TCR beta sequences and their occurrence across donors. An earlier analysis of nearly 600 of the donors applied high-throughput TCR beta sequencing to assess whether each TCR beta V gene segment acted as functional or pseudogenic. Alongside the repertoire data, information on donor age, sex, ethnicity and CMV serostatus was compiled. A later genetic analysis used genome-wide SNP genotypes for about 55% of the 666 donors, treating that subset as a discovery cohort. All discovery cohort repertoires had been generated on a single sequencing platform. HLA typing covered class I and class II loci at four-digit resolution. The number of typed donors differed by locus: roughly 629-640 for A, B, C, DRB1 and DQB1; 500 to 550 for DQA1; 606 for DPA1; and around 490 for DPB1. Roughly five DR-DQ haplotypes were treated as single units for association and clustering because of strong linkage in the cohort. On average, around 200,000 unique TCR beta nucleotide sequences were sequenced per donor among 398 genotyped donors of the cohort, with approximately 18% of those sequences being non-productive.

The cohort was made up of about 670 healthy bone marrow donors. All cohort members were sampled while nominally healthy, although unrecorded immune exposures were likely present. The donor was CMV seropositive and was included in the group of 250 to 300 seropositive cohort members. Every donor gave a peripheral blood sample, and the peripheral blood mononuclear cells from that sample were used for TCR beta sequencing. The Qiagen DNeasy Blood Extraction Kit was used to extract genomic DNA from the blood cell samples. Overall study results and their limits: In vitro tests confirmed that a few of the cytomegalovirus-associated TCR beta chains recognize cytomegalovirus antigens. According to a later genetic analysis, donors in an Asian-associated ancestry cluster had fewer N-insertions in productive TCRs than the roughly 660-donor mean. When HLA alleles, especially DR and DQ, strongly co-occurred, attributing TCR associations to individual alleles was difficult. A further reported finding was that TCR beta sequences accurately predicted the HLA-A and HLA-B alleles for most subjects in the first cohort. The sequencing pipeline was judged likely to have produced a cluster of highly shared sequence variants as a technical artifact. An association between a missense DCLRE1C variant and V-gene and J-gene trimming of TCR beta chains was found in a later genetic analysis and replicated in an independent cohort. Cytomegalovirus status was reported to be diagnosed by the classifier with high specificity and sensitivity in both the original and validation cohorts. Immune exposure information for the cohort was limited to CMV serostatus. The 87-base-pair reads could not distinguish some IMGT-functional V segments, including TRBV6-2 and TRBV6-3, so those segments were excluded. A total of fewer than 200 TCR beta chains were listed by the study as associated with cytomegalovirus. A later analysis reported that several top co-occurrence clusters appeared linked to parvovirus B19, influenza, CMV and Epstein-Barr virus. Because counts were too low, approximately 15 rarely observed V segments, including chromosome 9 orphons, were excluded from the earlier analysis of fewer than 650 of the donors. The presence/absence analyses assumed that sequencing depth was roughly uniform across donors, and that assumption may not be true. Compared with equally common non-associated chains, HLA-associated TCR beta chains in a later analysis were more clonally expanded and had lower generation probabilities. The authors suggested that the approach could potentially be extended to other disease states and immunological phenotypes. Because HLA typing was unavailable for some donors at each locus, only the typed subset was used in association tests. In a later analysis, TCR association rates were found to vary across HLA loci, with the most associated TCRs seen for DRB1 alleles and the fewest for HLA-C alleles. According to a later analysis, most CMV-associated TCR beta chains appeared to be HLA-restricted, and the HLA associations seemed to be driven largely by CMV exposure. A later analysis associated 16,951 TCR beta sequences with specific HLA alleles at a false discovery rate of 0.05. While some public TCRs were present in many individuals, most TCR sequences turned up only very rarely across donors. This cohort had only TCR beta chains sequenced, and the lack of alpha or paired-chain data limited which features could be detected. In an earlier analysis of some 640 of the donors, most TCR beta V segments were observed in productive rearrangements about 90% or about 30% of the time, broadly matching IMGT annotations. Linkage disequilibrium might explain the correlated functional status among segregating V segments, but an unknown experimental factor could not be ruled out.

Receptor libraries were prepared by the immunoSEQ multiplex PCR assay. A mixture of 60 forward primers for TCR Vbeta segments and 13 reverse primers for TCR Jbeta segments was used in the multiplex PCR. Amplification of the CDR3 region of rearranged TCR beta genes was performed with a multiplex PCR assay on genomic DNA. Amplified TCR beta libraries were sequenced as 87-base-pair reads on the Illumina HiSeq System. Processing in the source paper ran as follows. A later analysis counted some 74 million unique TCR beta chains across the 690 or so repertoires, and roughly 11 million of these chains were shared by at least two donors. Raw reads were error-corrected and collapsed into unique sequences by a nearest-neighbor algorithm in which closely related sequences were merged to remove PCR and sequencing errors. CDR3 sequences were aligned to IMGT reference sequences to assign V, D and J gene segments. For a sequence to be retained, a match of at least six nucleotides to both a V gene segment and a J gene segment was required. A rearrangement counted as productive if the CDR3 had no stop codons and remained in frame with V and J, and every other rearrangement counted as non-productive. Following IMGT convention, CDR3 was defined as the stretch from the second conserved V-encoded cysteine up to the conserved J-encoded phenylalanine. The earlier analysis of about 590 of the donors excluded sequences that lacked an unambiguous match to a single V gene segment. An earlier analysis of under 750 of the donors called V segments functional above 56.7% productive rearrangements and segregating when the between-donor standard deviation exceeded 5%. A statistical classification framework was built to diagnose cytomegalovirus status from the catalog of TCR beta chain sequences. In a later analysis, TCR nucleotide sequences were compared against IMGT/GENE-DB human TR gene sequences so that V and J genes could be assigned. Using the TCRdist pipeline, a later analysis assigned CDR3 sequences along with most-parsimonious VDJ recombination scenarios. In a later analysis, every TCR beta chain was defined by the combination of its CDR3 amino acid sequence and its V-gene family, and reads without a unique V-gene family were dropped. In a later analysis, 550 to 650 highly shared, low-generation-probability nucleotide sequences were removed to address suspected cross-contamination and a sequencing artifact. For each public chain, a later analysis derived a clonal expansion index from normalized ranks of inferred template counts within each repertoire. In a later analysis, generation probabilities were computed using a VDJ recombination model fitted to out-of-frame rearrangements, and the results were checked against IGoR. A later analysis scored TCR-TCR, TCR-HLA and TCR-CMV co-occurrence with hypergeometric tests, applying a repertoire-size bias correction to TCR pairs. In a later analysis, false discovery rates were estimated by permuting HLA or CMV assignments 20 times. In a later analysis, co-occurring TCRs were grouped using DBSCAN, and TCRdist sequence similarity was added for clustering within HLA-allele-positive subsets. Co-occurrence clustering excluded repertoires with fewer than 30,000 or more than 120,000 public chains, plus five with anomalous nucleotide sharing. TCRdb retrieved this table from immuneACCESS and kept in-frame rearrangements only. Not all clones are present; in checked studies, unresolved V genes account for under half, and no reason is known for the remainder. The DNA gave D and trimming, while V, J and clone size come from that table. This sample holds about 190,000 clones; roughly 76% were observed only once. The ten largest clones add up to approximately 2% of the sample.

From the cysteine through the phenylalanine, the CDR3 covers 13 amino acids. Only the CDR3 part of the read is kept: 39 bases, read in frame from the first base. Source material: PBMCs. The sequence joins TRBV21-1 to TRBJ2-7; TRBD1, the table's D call, was not compared with the DNA. TRBV21-1 is a known pseudogene. The sequence was obtained from a woman younger than 45 in good health and CMV-seropositive. The CDR3 corresponds to CAGEETGSYEQYF. The DNA sequence follows: TGTGCAGGGGAGGAGACAGGGAGCTACGAGCAGTACTTC.